Below are 18 T cell receptor beta chains sequenced from a single sample in a study of T cells in Graves' hyperthyroidism and ophthalmopathy. The TCR beta CDR3 regions underwent amplification using RNA transcripts as the source. With the HTBI primer set, the TCR CDR3 went through a first round of RT-PCR. TCRdb called the multiplex PCR reads again in MiXCR, with one record for every CDR3 protein. This sample has some 490,000 distinct CDR3 sequences; 22% occur once, and the top ten carry approximately 54%. Sequenced: blood. All receptors come from a woman aged 70 to 79 with Graves' ophthalmopathy.

This clonotype was counted a few times. One end of the junction is discordant with germline, which a read error may explain. The rearrangement joins TRBV2 to TRBJ2-1; 8 nucleotides align to TRBD1. The CDR3 has 15 amino acids. CDR1 is SNHLY, CDR2 FYNNEI, per germline. CDR3 nucleotides: TGTACCAGCAGACCTGACAGGGGTTCCTACAATGAGCAGTTCTTC. Its translation: CTSRPDRGSYNEQFF.

About this clonotype: A much bigger clone sits one base away, suggesting this may be a read error. The J gene is TRBJ2-7, the V gene TRBV7-2, with TRBD1 matching over 8 bases. With the DNA end fitting TRBJ2-1 better, the J assignment may be wrong. Germline CDR1 reads SGHTA; CDR2 reads FQGNSA. The CDR3 consists of 14 residues. Written as DNA, the CDR3 is TGTGCCAGCAGCTTAAGGCAGGGGGCCTACGAGCAGTTCTTC. It yields the protein CASSLRQGAYEQFF.

This clonotype was seen repeatedly, ten times or more. The J gene is TRBJ2-2, the V gene TRBV28; tentatively, D is TRBD1 or TRBD2 (6 bases each). The CDR3 is 14 residues long. Trimming shortened V by 6 bases and J by 2 bases, and 10 bases separated the two germline ends. Germline V CDR1 and CDR2: MDHEN, SYDVKM. The CDR3 DNA is TGTGCCAGCAGGGGGGGCCTTAACACCGGGGAGCTGTTTTTT. Its protein is CASRGGLNTGELFF. Looking up the rest from reference TRBV28 and TRBJ2-2 gives the full variable domain: DVKVTQSSRYLVKRTGEKVFLECVQDMDHENMFWYRQDPGLGLRLIYFSYDVKMKEKGDIPEGYSVSREKKERFSLILESASTNQTSMYLCASRGGLNTGELFFGEGSRLTVL.

At least ten counts were recorded for this clonotype. CDR3 nucleotides: TGTGCCAGCAGAGGGGTAACTAGCGGCACAGATACGCAGTATTTT. This encodes CASRGVTSGTDTQYF. This chain uses TRBV2 with TRBJ2-3; 7 positions agree with TRBD2. The CDR3 extends over 15 amino acids. Germline CDR1 SNHLY, CDR2 FYNNEI. V dropped 6 bases and J dropped 1; count of bases not matched to a gene: 7.

The V gene is TRBV6-2 or TRBV6-3, the J gene TRBJ2-7; TRBD1 matches at 9 bases. The CDR3 consists of 15 residues. Germline CDR1 reads MNHEY; CDR2 reads SVGEGT. Trimming at V came to 2 bases and at J to 3 bases, leaving 5 bases not matched to a gene. CDR3 sequence: CASSYPGQGNYEQYF. The CDR3 DNA follows: TGTGCCAGCAGTTACCCAGGACAGGGGAACTACGAGCAGTACTTC.

This clonotype was counted ten times or more. This chain uses TRBV24-1 with TRBJ2-1, with 12 bases identical to TRBD1. The CDR3 consists of 16 residues. Trimming removed 4 bases from V and 5 bases from J; junction bases left unmatched: 5. Germline lookup yields CDR1 KGHDR and CDR2 SFDVKD. The CDR3 sequence: CATSDPGTGGHNEQFF. The CDR3 DNA reads as TGTGCCACCAGTGACCCCGGGACAGGGGGCCACAATGAGCAGTTCTTC.

V usage is TRBV7-9 and J usage is TRBJ2-7; tentatively, D is TRBD1 or TRBD2 (5 bases each). Trimming took off 5 bases at V and 6 bases at J, with 11 bases between the two ends. CDR3 size: 12 residues. CDR1 is SEHNR and CDR2 is FQNEAQ in the germline V gene (reference sequence). The CDR3 DNA is TGTGCCAGCAGCCCCCCGGGACCCGAGCAGTACTTC. This sequence encodes CASSPPGPEQYF. Full variable domain (missing parts from reference TRBV7-9 and TRBJ2-7): DTGVSQNPRHKITKRGQNVTFRCDPISEHNRLYWYRQTLGQGPEFLTYFQNEAQLEKSRLLSDRFSAERPKGSFSTLEIQRTEQGDSAMYLCASSPPGPEQYFGPGTRLTVT.

The genes are TRBV28 and TRBJ2-7, with D maybe TRBD1 (6 bases). CDR1 MDHEN and CDR2 SYDVKM come from the germline V gene. Trimming cost V 7 bases and J 0 bases, with 16 bases left between them. The CDR3 is 15 amino acids. The CDR3 region has the DNA TGTGCCAGCAATCCCGGAGGACAGATCTCCTACGAGCAGTACTTC. Translation: CASNPGGQISYEQYF.

At least ten counts were recorded for this clonotype. The junction does not match germline at one end; this may be a read error. The rearrangement joins TRBV7-9 to TRBJ2-5; perhaps TRBD1 as D (5 bases). CDR1 is SEHNR and CDR2 is FQNEAQ in the germline V gene (reference sequence). The CDR3 runs to 13 residues. The CDR3 DNA sequence: TGTGCCAGCAGTTTAGACAGCCAAGAGACCCAGTACTTC. Its translation: CASSLDSQETQYF.

V gene TRBV11-2 combines with J gene TRBJ2-7; D may be TRBD2 (5 bases). This CDR3 is 14 amino acids long. Germline CDR1 and CDR2: SGHAT and FQNNGV. V was shortened by 4 bases and J by 4 bases, with 14 bases between the two germline ends. In nucleotides, the CDR3 is TGTGCCAGCAGCTCGACGGACGGGGATTACGAGCAGTACTTC. Encoded protein: CASSSTDGDYEQYF.

This clonotype appeared a few times. This sequence joins TRBV2 and TRBJ2-5; TRBD2 aligns across 11 bases. Germline CDR1 and CDR2: SNHLY and FYNNEI. Unmatched junction bases numbered 13, after V lost 6 bases and J lost 7 bases. The CDR3 consists of 16 residues. CDR3 nucleotides: TGTGCCAGCAGCTCACAACTAGCGGGAGTTTTTTGGACCCAGTACTTC. Translating it yields CASSSQLAGVFWTQYF.

This clonotype came up a few times. The chain is built from TRBV12-3 or TRBV12-4 and TRBJ1-2; D unresolved. This CDR3 is built from 13 residues. Trimming stripped 7 bases from V and 11 bases from J, with 20 bases between. For the CDR3, the DNA is TGTGCCAGCACTAAATTACCCCGGGCCTATTACACCTTC. Protein sequence: CASTKLPRAYYTF.

The chain recombines TRBV15 with TRBJ2-3, with unresolved D. The CDR3 has 12 amino acids. The germline V gene has CDR1 LNHNV and CDR2 YYDKDF (reference sequence). With 0 bases removed from V and 5 bases from J, the gap between germline ends came to 3 bases. The CDR3 DNA sequence: TGTGCCACCAGCAGAGATGGAGATACGCAGTATTTT. Translation gives CATSRDGDTQYF.

A few counts support this clonotype. The chain carries TRBV28 and TRBJ2-7, with unresolved D. This CDR3 comprises 14 residues. Germline CDR1 and CDR2: MDHEN and SYDVKM. Between the trimmed V and J ends, which lost 2 bases and 0 bases, there was a span of 8 bases. The CDR3 sequence: CASSLPHTSYEQYF. The CDR3 coding sequence is TGTGCCAGCAGTTTACCCCACACCTCCTACGAGCAGTACTTC.

This chain links TRBV5-4 with TRBJ2-7; 7 nucleotides agree with TRBD2. With V trimmed by 4 bases and J by 3 bases, 10 bases remained unmatched. The CDR3 runs to 15 residues. Germline values: CDR1 SGHNT, CDR2 YYREEE (reference sequence). CDR3 sequence reads: CASSNPGLTNYEQYF. The CDR3 DNA follows: TGTGCCAGCAGCAACCCGGGACTAACTAACTACGAGCAGTACTTC.

This clonotype was found many times. This chain uses TRBV11-2 with TRBJ2-7; D not resolved. V dropped 2 bases and J dropped 5 bases, with 10 bases sitting between them. CDR3 length equals 13 residues. Germline V CDR1 and CDR2: SGHAT, FQNNGV. CDR3 nucleotide sequence: TGTGCCAGCAGCTTAATCCGGCAGGACGAGCAGTACTTC. Residues: CASSLIRQDEQYF.

This rearrangement joins TRBV29-1 to TRBJ2-1; TRBD2 matches at 7 bases. The trim removed 4 bases at V and 10 bases at J, leaving 7 bases unmatched. The germline gives CDR1 SQVTM, CDR2 ANQGSEA. This CDR3 is 12 amino acids long. CDR3 loop: CSVGGGIGEQFF. The DNA for the CDR3 is TGCAGCGTTGGGGGGGGGATCGGGGAGCAGTTCTTC.

The CDR3 nucleotides read TGCGCCAGCAGCCAAGGCGGCGGGGTCCAAGAGACCCAGTACTTC. Translated, it gives CASSQGGGVQETQYF. This chain links TRBV4-1 with TRBJ2-5; possible D gene TRBD2, 6 bases. Trimming left V 1 base short and J 1 base short, with 10 bases between. This CDR3 comprises 15 residues. Germline V lookup: CDR1 MGHRA, CDR2 YSYEKL.